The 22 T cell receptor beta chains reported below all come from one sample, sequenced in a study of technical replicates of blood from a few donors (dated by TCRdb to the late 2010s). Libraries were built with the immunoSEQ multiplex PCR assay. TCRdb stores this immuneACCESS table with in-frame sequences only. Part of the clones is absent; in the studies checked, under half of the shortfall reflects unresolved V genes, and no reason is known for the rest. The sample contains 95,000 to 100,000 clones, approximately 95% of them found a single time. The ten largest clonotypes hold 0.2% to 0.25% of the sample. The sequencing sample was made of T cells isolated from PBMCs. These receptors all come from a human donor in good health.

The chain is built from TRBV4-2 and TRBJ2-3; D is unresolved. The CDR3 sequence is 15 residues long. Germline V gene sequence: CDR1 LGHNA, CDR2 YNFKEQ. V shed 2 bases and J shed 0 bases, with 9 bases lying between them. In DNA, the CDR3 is TGTGCCAGCAGCCAATCACCCACAAGCACAGATACGCAGTATTTT. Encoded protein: CASSQSPTSTDTQYF.

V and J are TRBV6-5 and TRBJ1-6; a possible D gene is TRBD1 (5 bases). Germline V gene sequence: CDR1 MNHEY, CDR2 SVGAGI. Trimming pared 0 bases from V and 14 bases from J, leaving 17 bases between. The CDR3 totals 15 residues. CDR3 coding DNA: TGTGCCAGCAGTTACTCGCAACAGGTCAAAGGAACCCTCCACTTT. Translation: CASSYSQQVKGTLHF.

As DNA, the CDR3 is TGTGCCAGTCAACCGGGACTTTGGACTAGCGGGAGGGCCGGTCAGGAGCTGCGGACCCAGTACTTC. Protein sequence: CASQPGLWTSGRAGQELRTQYF. The chain joins TRBV19 to TRBJ2-5, with 15 positions matching TRBD2. Germline V gene data show CDR1 as LNHDA and CDR2 as SQIVND (reference sequence). The V segment lost 8 bases and the J segment 7 bases; nucleotides outside the gene matches: 29. The CDR3 loop spans 22 amino acids.

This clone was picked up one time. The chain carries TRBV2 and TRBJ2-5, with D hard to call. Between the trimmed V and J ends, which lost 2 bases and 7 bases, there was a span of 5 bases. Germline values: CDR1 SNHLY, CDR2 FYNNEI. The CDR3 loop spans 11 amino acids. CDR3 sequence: CASSESRTQYF. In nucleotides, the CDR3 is TGTGCCAGCAGTGAATCGCGGACCCAGTACTTC. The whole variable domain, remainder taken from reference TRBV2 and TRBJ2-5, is EPEVTQTPSHQVTQMGQEVILRCVPISNHLYFYWYRQILGQKVEFLVSFYNNEISEKSEIFDDQFSVERPDGSNFTLKIRSTKLEDSAMYFCASSESRTQYFGPGTRLLVL.

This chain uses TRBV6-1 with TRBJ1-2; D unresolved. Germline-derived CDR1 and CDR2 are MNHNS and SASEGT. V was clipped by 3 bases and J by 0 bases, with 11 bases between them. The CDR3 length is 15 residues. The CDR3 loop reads CASSESGYPNYGYTF. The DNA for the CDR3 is TGTGCCAGCAGTGAGTCGGGGTACCCTAACTATGGCTACACCTTC.

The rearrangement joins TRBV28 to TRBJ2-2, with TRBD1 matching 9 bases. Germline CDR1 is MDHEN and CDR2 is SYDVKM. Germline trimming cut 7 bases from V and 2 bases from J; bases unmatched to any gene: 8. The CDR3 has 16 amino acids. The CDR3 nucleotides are TGTGCCAGCAAATTTTTAACAGGGGGCAACACCGGGGAGCTGTTTTTT. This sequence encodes CASKFLTGGNTGELFF.

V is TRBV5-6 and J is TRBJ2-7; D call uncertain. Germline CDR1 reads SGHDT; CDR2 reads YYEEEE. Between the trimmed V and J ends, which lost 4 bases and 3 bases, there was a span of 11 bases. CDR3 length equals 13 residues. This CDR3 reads CASSTSLGYEQYF. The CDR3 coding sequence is TGTGCCAGCAGCACCTCCCTAGGCTACGAGCAGTACTTC.

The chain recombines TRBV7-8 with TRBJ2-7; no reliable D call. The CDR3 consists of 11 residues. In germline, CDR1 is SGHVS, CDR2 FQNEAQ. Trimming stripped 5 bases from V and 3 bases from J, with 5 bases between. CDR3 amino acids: CASSPHYEQYF. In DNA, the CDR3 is TGTGCCAGCAGCCCCCACTACGAGCAGTACTTC. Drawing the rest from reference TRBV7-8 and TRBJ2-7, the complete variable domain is GAGVSQSPRYKVAKRGQDVALRCDPISGHVSLFWYQQALGQGPEFLTYFQNEAQLDKSGLPSDRFFAERPEGSVSTLKIQRTQQEDSAVYLCASSPHYEQYFGPGTRLTVT.

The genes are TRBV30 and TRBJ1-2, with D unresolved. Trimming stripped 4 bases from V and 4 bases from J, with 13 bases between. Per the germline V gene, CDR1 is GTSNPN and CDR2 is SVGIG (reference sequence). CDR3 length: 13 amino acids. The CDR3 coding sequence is TGTGCCTGGAACATCGGACGGGGCTATGGCTACACCTTC. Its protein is CAWNIGRGYGYTF.

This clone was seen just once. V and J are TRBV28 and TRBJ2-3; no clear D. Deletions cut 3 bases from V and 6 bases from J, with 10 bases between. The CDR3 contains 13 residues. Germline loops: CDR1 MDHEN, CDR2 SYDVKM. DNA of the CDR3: TGTGCCAGCAGTTTGGGCCTTGTGGATACGCAGTATTTT. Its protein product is CASSLGLVDTQYF.

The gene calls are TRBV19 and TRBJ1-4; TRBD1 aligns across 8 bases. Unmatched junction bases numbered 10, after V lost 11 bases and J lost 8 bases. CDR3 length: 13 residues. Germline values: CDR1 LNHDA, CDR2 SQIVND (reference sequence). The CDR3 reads CALRQGAPEKLFF. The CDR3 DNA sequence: TGTGCCCTTCGCCAGGGGGCGCCAGAAAAACTGTTTTTT.

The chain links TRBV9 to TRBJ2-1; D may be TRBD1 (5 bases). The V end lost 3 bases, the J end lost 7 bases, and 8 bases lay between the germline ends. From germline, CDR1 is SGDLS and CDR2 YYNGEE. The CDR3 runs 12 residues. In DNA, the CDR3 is TGTGCCAGCAGCGGGGGCCGTAATGAGCAGTTCTTC. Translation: CASSGGRNEQFF.

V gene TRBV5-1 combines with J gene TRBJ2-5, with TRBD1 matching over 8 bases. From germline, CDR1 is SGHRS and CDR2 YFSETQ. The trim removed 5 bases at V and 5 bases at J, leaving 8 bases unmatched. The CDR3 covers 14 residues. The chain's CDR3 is CASSSDRGWETQYF. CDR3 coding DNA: TGCGCCAGCAGTTCTGACAGGGGCTGGGAGACCCAGTACTTC.

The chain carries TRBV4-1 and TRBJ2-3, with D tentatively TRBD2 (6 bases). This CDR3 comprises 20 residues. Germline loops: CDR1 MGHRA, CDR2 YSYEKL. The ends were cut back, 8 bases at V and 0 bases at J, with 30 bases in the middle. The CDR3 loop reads CASRNMGGVRDQSSTDTQYF. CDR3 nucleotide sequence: TGCGCCAGCCGCAATATGGGGGGAGTTCGGGACCAATCGAGCACAGATACGCAGTATTTT.

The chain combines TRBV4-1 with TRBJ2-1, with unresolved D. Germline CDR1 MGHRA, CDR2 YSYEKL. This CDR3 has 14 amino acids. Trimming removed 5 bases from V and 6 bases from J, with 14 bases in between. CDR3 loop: CASSSKSVINEQFF. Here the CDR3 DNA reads TGCGCCAGCAGCTCGAAAAGCGTCATCAATGAGCAGTTCTTC.

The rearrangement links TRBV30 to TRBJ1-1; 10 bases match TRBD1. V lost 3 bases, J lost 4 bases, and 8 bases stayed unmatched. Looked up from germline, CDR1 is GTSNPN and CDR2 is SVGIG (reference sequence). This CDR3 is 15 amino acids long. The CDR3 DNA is TGTGCCTGGAGCGTACCGGGACAGGGGTCCACTGAAGCTTTCTTT. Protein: CAWSVPGQGSTEAFF.

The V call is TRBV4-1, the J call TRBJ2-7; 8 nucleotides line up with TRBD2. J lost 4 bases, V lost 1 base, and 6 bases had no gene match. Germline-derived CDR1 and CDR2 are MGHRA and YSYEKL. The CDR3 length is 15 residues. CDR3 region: CASSQAAGGGYEQYF. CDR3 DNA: TGCGCCAGCAGCCAAGCTGCGGGGGGAGGTTACGAGCAGTACTTC.

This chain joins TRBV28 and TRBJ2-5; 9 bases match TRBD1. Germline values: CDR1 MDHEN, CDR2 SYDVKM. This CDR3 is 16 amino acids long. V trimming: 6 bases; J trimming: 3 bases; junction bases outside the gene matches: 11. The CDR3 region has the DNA TGTGCCAGCAGCAAACCGGGACAGGGTTTCGAAGAGACCCAGTACTTC. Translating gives CASSKPGQGFEETQYF.

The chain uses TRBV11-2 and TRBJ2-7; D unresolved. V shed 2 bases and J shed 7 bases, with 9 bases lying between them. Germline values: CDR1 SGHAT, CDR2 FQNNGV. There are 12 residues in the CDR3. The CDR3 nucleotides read TGTGCCAGCAGCTTACAAAGAGGTGAGCAGTACTTC. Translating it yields CASSLQRGEQYF.

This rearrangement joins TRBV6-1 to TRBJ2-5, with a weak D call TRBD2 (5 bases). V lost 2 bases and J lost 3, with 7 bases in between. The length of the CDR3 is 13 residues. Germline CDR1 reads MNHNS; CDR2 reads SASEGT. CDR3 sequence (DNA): TGTGCCAGCAGTGAATCGGGGAAAGAGACCCAGTACTTC. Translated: CASSESGKETQYF.

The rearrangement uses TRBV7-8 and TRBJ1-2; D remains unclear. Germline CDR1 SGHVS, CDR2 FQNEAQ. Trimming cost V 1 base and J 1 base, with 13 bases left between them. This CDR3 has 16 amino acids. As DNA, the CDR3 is TGTGCCAGCAGCTTAGAACTTGGGAGCCTTAACTATGGCTACACCTTC. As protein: CASSLELGSLNYGYTF.

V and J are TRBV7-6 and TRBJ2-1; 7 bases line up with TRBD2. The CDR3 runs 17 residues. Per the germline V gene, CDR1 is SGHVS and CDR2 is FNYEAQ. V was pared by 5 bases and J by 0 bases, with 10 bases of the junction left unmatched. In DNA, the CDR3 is TGTGCCAGCAGCCGACGACTAGCAGCGAGCTCCTACAATGAGCAGTTCTTC. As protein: CASSRRLAASSYNEQFF. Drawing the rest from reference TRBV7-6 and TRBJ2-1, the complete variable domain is GAGVSQSPRYKVTKRGQDVALRCDPISGHVSLYWYRQALGQGPEFLTYFNYEAQQDKSGLPNDRFSAERPEGSISTLTIQRTEQRDSAMYRCASSRRLAASSYNEQFFGPGTRLTVL.